Given below is one T cell receptor beta chain in context. No antigen is known for it. The sample holds no much larger clone one base away, and base qualities are not on file. This sample is drawn from a study of early T cells in non-severe SARS-CoV-2 infection (dated by TCRdb to the early 2020s). Concerning the study at large: Because TCR sequencing was done on bulk RNA from unsorted whole blood, the alpha and beta chains could not be paired. What the work shows at the level of the full study, not this receptor alone: VDJdb matching was skewed toward anti-spike CD8 responses and likely underestimated virus-specific expansions by missing private and CD4 specificities.

Library preparation used 5' RACE. TCRdb lists the instrument as NextSeq 500. Unique molecular identifiers were attached to individual cDNA molecules in the TCR library protocol so that sequencing error and PCR bias could be corrected. TCR alpha and beta chains were both sequenced, and the abundances of alpha and beta sequences in each sample were closely correlated with each other. Regarding the original processing steps: Decombinator V4 was used to annotate the V gene, J gene and CDR3 of the TCR sequences. Expanded TCRs were defined as changing significantly between any two time points under a Poisson model with p below 0.0001. Abundances of TCRs were expressed as counts per million after normalisation to the total number of TCRs sequenced in each sample. MAIT TCRs were defined by TRAV1-2 paired with TRAJ12, TRAJ20 or TRAJ33, and iNKT TCRs by TRAV10 paired with TRAJ18. VDJdb, accessed 1 November 2021, was searched for CMV, EBV and SARS-CoV-2 annotated TCRs, with TCRs annotated for multiple antigens excluded. TCRdb passed the public sequencing reads through fastp at Q25 and MiXCR, retaining productive beta sequences. For every CDR3 protein sequence, its rows merge into one entry that carries the most common genes and DNA. The V and J calls were determined by TCRdb, not by the authors. For this sample the table gives some 67,000 distinct CDR3 sequences, of which about 9% were detected only once. The ten largest clones take up about 14% of the sample.

A case-control design nested within a healthcare worker cohort in London, UK, was used, with weekly nasopharyngeal swab PCR tests and blood sampling performed. Healthcare workers were enrolled in the week of the UK lockdown, from 23 to 31 March 2020, and were followed every week for up to about 15 weeks. Trimming removed 1 base from V and 3 bases from J; the gene matches leave 2 bases unexplained. CDR1 is given as SGHTA and CDR2 as FQGNSA, both from the germline V gene. The CDR3 starts with the cysteine, ends with the phenylalanine, and has 15 residues. The retained sequence is limited to the CDR3, 45 bases, with the frame set at the first base.

The sequenced sample was whole blood, obtained at baseline. The sequence was collected from an adult who was a healthcare worker with PCR-confirmed SARS-CoV-2 infection or an uninfected control (not recorded which). The rearrangement combines TRBV7-2 with TRBJ1-3; 8 central bases correspond to TRBD1. The base sequence is TGTGCCAGCAGCTTAGACAGGGGGAGTGGAAACACCATATATTTT. This yields the protein CASSLDRGSGNTIYF.